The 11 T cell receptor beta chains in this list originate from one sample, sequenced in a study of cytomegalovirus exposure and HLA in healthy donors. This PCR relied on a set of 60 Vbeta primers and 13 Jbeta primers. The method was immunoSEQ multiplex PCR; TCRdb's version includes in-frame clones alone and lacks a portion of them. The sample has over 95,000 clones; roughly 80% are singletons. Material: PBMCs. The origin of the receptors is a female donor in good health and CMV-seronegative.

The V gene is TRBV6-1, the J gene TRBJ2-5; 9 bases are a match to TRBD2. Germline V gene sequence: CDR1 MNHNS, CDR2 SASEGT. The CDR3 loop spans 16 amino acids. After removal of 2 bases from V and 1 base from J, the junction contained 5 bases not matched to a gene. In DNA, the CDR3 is TGTGCCAGCAGTGAATTAAGCGGGGGGCGCCAAGAGACCCAGTACTTC. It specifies CASSELSGGRQETQYF.

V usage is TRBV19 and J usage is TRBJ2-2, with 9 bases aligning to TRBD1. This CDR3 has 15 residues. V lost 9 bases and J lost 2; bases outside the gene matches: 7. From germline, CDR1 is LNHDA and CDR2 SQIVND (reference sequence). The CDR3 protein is CASWTGQGNTGELFF. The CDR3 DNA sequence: TGTGCCAGCTGGACGGGACAGGGAAACACCGGGGAGCTGTTTTTT.

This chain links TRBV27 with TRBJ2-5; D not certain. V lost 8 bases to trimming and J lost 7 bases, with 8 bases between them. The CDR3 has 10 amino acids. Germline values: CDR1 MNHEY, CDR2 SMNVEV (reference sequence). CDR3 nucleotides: TGTGCCAGCCTTAGCCGGACCCAGTACTTC. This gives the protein CASLSRTQYF.

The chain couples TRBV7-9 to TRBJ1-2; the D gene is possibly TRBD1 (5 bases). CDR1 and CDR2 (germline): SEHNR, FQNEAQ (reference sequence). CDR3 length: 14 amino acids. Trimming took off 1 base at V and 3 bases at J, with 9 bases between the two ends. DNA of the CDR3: TGTGCCAGCAGCTTAGTAGGGGCAGACTATGGCTACACCTTC. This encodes CASSLVGADYGYTF.

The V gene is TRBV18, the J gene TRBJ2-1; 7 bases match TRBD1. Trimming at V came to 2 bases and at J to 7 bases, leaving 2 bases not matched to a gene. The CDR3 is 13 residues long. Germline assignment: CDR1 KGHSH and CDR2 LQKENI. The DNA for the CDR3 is TGTGCCAGCTCACCAAGACAGGGTAATGAGCAGTTCTTC. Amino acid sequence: CASSPRQGNEQFF.

The CDR3 region is CASYDSSSYEQYF. CDR3 in DNA: TGTGCCAGCTACGACAGTAGCTCCTACGAGCAGTACTTC. The rearrangement uses TRBV6-5 and TRBJ2-5; TRBD1 is a possible D gene (5 bases). Near its end, the DNA agrees better with TRBJ2-7, so the J call may be wrong. This CDR3 is 13 amino acids long. Germline CDR1 MNHEY, CDR2 SVGAGI.

The CDR3 is CASRRGQGKDIQYF. The CDR3 DNA sequence: TGTGCCAGCAGAAGGGGACAGGGGAAGGACATTCAGTACTTC. The rearrangement links TRBV7-8 to TRBJ2-4; 10 bases are a match to TRBD1. CDR1 and CDR2 from the germline V gene are SGHVS and FQNEAQ. The V gene end was trimmed by 6 bases and the J gene end by 8 bases; junction bases not matched to a gene: 7. The CDR3 totals 14 residues.

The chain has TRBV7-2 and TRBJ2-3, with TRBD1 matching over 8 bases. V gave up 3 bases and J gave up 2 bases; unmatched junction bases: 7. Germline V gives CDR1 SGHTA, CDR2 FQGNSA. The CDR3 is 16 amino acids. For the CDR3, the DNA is TGTGCCAGCAGCTTGGGCAGGGGGCTCCCCACAGATACGCAGTATTTT. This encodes CASSLGRGLPTDTQYF.

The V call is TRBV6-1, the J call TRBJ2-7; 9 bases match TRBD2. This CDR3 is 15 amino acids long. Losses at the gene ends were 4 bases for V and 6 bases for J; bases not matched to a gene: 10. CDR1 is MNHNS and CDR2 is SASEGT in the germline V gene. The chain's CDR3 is CASSAYSERGAEQYF. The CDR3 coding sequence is TGTGCCAGCAGTGCCTATTCGGAGCGGGGGGCCGAGCAGTACTTC.

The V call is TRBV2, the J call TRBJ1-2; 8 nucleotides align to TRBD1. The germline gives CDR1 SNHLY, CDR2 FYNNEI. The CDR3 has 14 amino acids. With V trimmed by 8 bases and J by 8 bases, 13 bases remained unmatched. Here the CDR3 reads CASRRQGSPGGYTF. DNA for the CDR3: TGTGCCAGCCGACGACAGGGGAGCCCAGGGGGCTACACCTTC.

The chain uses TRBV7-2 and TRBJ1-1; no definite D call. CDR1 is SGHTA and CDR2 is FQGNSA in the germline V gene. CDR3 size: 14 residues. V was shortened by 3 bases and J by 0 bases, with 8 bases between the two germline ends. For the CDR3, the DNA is TGTGCCAGCAGCTTTTTTCGGGTGAACACTGAAGCTTTCTTT. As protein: CASSFFRVNTEAFF. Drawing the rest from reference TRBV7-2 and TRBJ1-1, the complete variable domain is GAGVSQSPSNKVTEKGKDVELRCDPISGHTALYWYRQSLGQGLEFLIYFQGNSAPDKSGLPSDRFSAERTGGSVSTLTIQRTQQEDSAVYLCASSFFRVNTEAFFGQGTRLTVV.